The 23 T cell receptor beta chains reported below all come from one sample, sequenced in a study of T-cell memory formation after mild COVID-19 (dated by TCRdb to the early 2020s). The library was built by means of 5' RACE. Sequencing was carried out with an Illumina NovaSeq 6000. TCRdb trimmed the raw reads at Q25, called clones with MiXCR and kept productive beta chains. Here each entry gathers all rows of one CDR3 protein and keeps the most common genes and DNA. This sample holds 300,000 to 400,000 distinct CDR3 sequences; roughly 21% were observed only once. The ten largest make up 12% of the sample. The sequenced sample consisted of PBMCs or a T cell subset sorted from them (not recorded which). These receptors all stem from an adult woman who had mild COVID-19 (a few samples of this study predate the infection). The sample titles of this study are shuffled in the database, so cell type and time point are left out; the donor was told from shared clones.

This rearrangement joins TRBV9 to TRBJ2-1; D is unclear. Looked up from germline, CDR1 is SGDLS and CDR2 is YYNGEE. The CDR3 is 12 residues long. Trimming took off 1 base at V and 9 bases at J, with 8 bases between the two ends. Here the CDR3 reads CASSVTGTEQFF. In DNA, the CDR3 is TGTGCCAGCAGCGTAACCGGCACTGAGCAGTTCTTC.

This sequence joins TRBV5-1 and TRBJ2-7; D may be TRBD2 (5 bases). V gave up 0 bases and J gave up 3 bases, with 13 bases separating them. This CDR3 is built from 15 residues. Germline V gene lookup returns CDR1 SGHRS and CDR2 YFSETQ. In nucleotides, the CDR3 is TGCGCCAGCAGCTTGGATTGGAGGACGGACTACGAGCAGTACTTC. Translated: CASSLDWRTDYEQYF. The full variable domain, with the rest looked up from reference TRBV5-1 and TRBJ2-7, is KAGVTQTPRYLIKTRGQQVTLSCSPISGHRSVSWYQQTPGQGLQFLFEYFSETQRNKGNFPGRFSGRQFSNSRSEMNVSTLELGDSALYLCASSLDWRTDYEQYFGPGTRLTVT.

The V call is TRBV5-4, the J call TRBJ2-1; possible D gene TRBD1, 6 bases. The CDR3 extends over 16 amino acids. The germline CDR1 and CDR2 sequences are SGHNT and YYREEE (reference sequence). The V end lost 0 bases, the J end lost 3 bases, and 13 bases lay between the germline ends. CDR3 nucleotide sequence: TGTGCCAGCAGCTTGGGATGGCAGGGGAGCTACAATGAGCAGTTCTTC. Translated: CASSLGWQGSYNEQFF.

The chain links TRBV9 to TRBJ2-7, with D tentatively TRBD2 (7 bases). The CDR3 is made up of 13 amino acids. Trimming removed 0 bases at V and 7 bases at J, with 11 bases between. The germline V gene has CDR1 SGDLS and CDR2 YYNGEE. The DNA for the CDR3 is TGTGCCAGCAGCGTAGAGGGGGGGACGGAGCAGTACTTC. Translating gives CASSVEGGTEQYF.

This clonotype was found a few times. The rearrangement joins TRBV14 to TRBJ1-2; tentatively, D is TRBD1 (5 bases). V shed 2 bases and J shed 5 bases, with 12 bases lying between them. Germline values: CDR1 SGHDN, CDR2 FVKESK. This CDR3 has 14 residues. This chain's CDR3 is CASSQSGGVYGYTF. In DNA form, the CDR3 reads TGTGCCAGCAGCCAAAGTGGGGGAGTATATGGCTACACCTTC.

This clonotype was counted between two and nine times. V and J are TRBV29-1 and TRBJ1-1; D is perhaps TRBD1 (5 bases). Trimming left V 5 bases short and J 5 bases short, with 12 bases between. Per the germline V gene, CDR1 is SQVTM and CDR2 is ANQGSEA. The CDR3 is 12 amino acids. CDR3 in amino acids: CSVTGQGTEAFF. The CDR3 DNA reads as TGCAGCGTTACCGGGCAGGGAACTGAAGCTTTCTTT.

There are a few counts of this clonotype. V is TRBV23-1 and J is TRBJ2-7; D assignment may be TRBD1 or TRBD2 (5 bases each). TRBV23-1 is filed as an ORF, its function uncertain. V lost 0 bases and J lost 2, with 8 bases in between. This CDR3 is 14 amino acids long. The CDR3 DNA follows: TGCGCCAGCAGTCAATCCCGGGGCCCCTACGAGCAGTACTTC. Translation: CASSQSRGPYEQYF.

V usage is TRBV12-3 or TRBV12-4 and J usage is TRBJ2-1; 8 bases are a match to TRBD2. This CDR3 is 15 amino acids long. Trimming took 6 bases from V and 0 from J; bases not matched to a gene: 4. CDR3 loop: CASSFGTSSYNEQFF. In nucleotides, the CDR3 is TGTGCCAGCAGCTTCGGGACTAGCTCCTACAATGAGCAGTTCTTC.

The sample holds a few counts of this clonotype. The chain joins TRBV20-1 to TRBJ2-1; the match to TRBD2 covers 10 bases. The V gene end was trimmed by 2 bases and the J gene end by 2 bases; junction bases not matched to a gene: 6. The CDR3 runs to 16 residues. Germline V gene lookup returns CDR1 DFQATT and CDR2 SNEGSKA (reference sequence). The CDR3 loop is CSARSLAGGTYNEQFF. CDR3 DNA: TGCAGTGCTAGAAGCTTAGCGGGAGGCACCTACAATGAGCAGTTCTTC.

The chain combines TRBV4-2 with TRBJ1-6, with a weak D call TRBD1 (5 bases). Trimming pared 5 bases from V and 6 bases from J, leaving 20 bases between. Germline CDR1 and CDR2: LGHNA and YNFKEQ. CDR3 size: 17 residues. The CDR3 DNA is TGTGCCAGCAGCAAGGGAGGCGGGGCAACGGGTAATTCACCCCTCCACTTT. As protein: CASSKGGGATGNSPLHF.

The V and J genes are TRBV20-1 and TRBJ2-7; 9 bases are shared with TRBD2. CDR1 DFQATT and CDR2 SNEGSKA come from the germline V gene (reference sequence). The CDR3 length is 17 residues. V lost 6 bases, J lost 0 bases, and 15 bases stayed unmatched. CDR3: CSATGSGGLLSSYEQYF. CDR3 nucleotides: TGCAGTGCCACCGGGAGCGGGGGGTTATTGAGCTCCTACGAGCAGTACTTC.

This clonotype showed up just once. The V and J genes are TRBV29-1 and TRBJ2-3; the D gene could be TRBD1 or TRBD2 (5 bases each). The CDR3 spans 13 residues. The V end lost 1 base, the J end lost 6 bases, and 11 bases lay between the germline ends. Germline lookup yields CDR1 SQVTM and CDR2 ANQGSEA. CDR3: CSVEGGGLDTQYF. CDR3 nucleotides: TGCAGCGTTGAAGGGGGCGGGTTGGATACGCAGTATTTT.

This sequence joins TRBV29-1 and TRBJ1-1; TRBD1 might be the D (6 bases). CDR3 length equals 18 residues. V lost 8 bases and J 0 bases, leaving 28 bases between the germline ends. CDR1 SQVTM and CDR2 ANQGSEA come from the germline V gene. For the CDR3, the DNA is TGCAGCTCTGCGTCGGGGGGCTACGGCATCGGGATGAACACTGAAGCTTTCTTT. Its protein is CSSASGGYGIGMNTEAFF.

This clonotype has just a few counts. This chain links TRBV4-1 with TRBJ2-5; D is possibly TRBD1 (5 bases). The germline V gene has CDR1 MGHRA and CDR2 YSYEKL. V was shortened by 1 base and J by 1 base, with 10 bases between the two germline ends. The CDR3 contains 15 residues. CDR3 residues: CASSQAKGPQETQYF. The DNA of the CDR3 is TGCGCCAGCAGCCAAGCGAAGGGGCCCCAAGAGACCCAGTACTTC.

This clonotype has a count of ten or more. The chain couples TRBV4-3 to TRBJ2-6; D possibly corresponds to TRBD1 (6 bases). Trimming cost V 4 bases and J 0 bases, with 10 bases left between them. Germline CDR1 LGHNA, CDR2 YSLEER. This CDR3 contains 16 residues. The chain's CDR3 is CASSLDRSSGANVLTF. In DNA form, the CDR3 reads TGCGCCAGCAGCCTGGACAGATCCTCTGGGGCCAACGTCCTGACTTTC.

This clonotype was counted many times. V usage is TRBV6-2 or TRBV6-3 and J usage is TRBJ2-7; TRBD2 agrees at 13 bases. Germline lookup yields CDR1 MNHEY and CDR2 SVGEGT. J was trimmed by 4 bases and V by 6 bases; bases with no gene match: 3. CDR3 length equals 14 residues. The CDR3 nucleotides are TGTGCCAGCAGGAGGACTAGCGGGAGTTACGAGCAGTACTTC. This gives the protein CASRRTSGSYEQYF.

The V call is TRBV15, the J call TRBJ2-2; tentative D call: TRBD2 (6 bases). CDR1 and CDR2 (germline): LNHNV, YYDKDF (reference sequence). CDR3 size: 16 residues. V was clipped by 2 bases and J by 1 base, with 11 bases between them. CDR3 protein: CATSRPTGGNTGELFF. The CDR3 DNA reads as TGTGCCACCAGCAGACCCACCGGGGGGAACACCGGGGAGCTGTTTTTT.

In its sample, this clonotype was seen a few times. The chain combines TRBV11-2 with TRBJ2-1; the D gene is possibly TRBD1 (6 bases). In germline, CDR1 is SGHAT, CDR2 FQNNGV. V dropped 2 bases and J dropped 3 bases, with 8 bases sitting between them. CDR3 size: 14 residues. The CDR3 nucleotides are TGTGCCAGCAGCTTATCAGGGGACTACAATGAGCAGTTCTTC. It is translated as CASSLSGDYNEQFF. The full variable domain, completed using reference TRBV11-2 and TRBJ2-1, is EAGVAQSPRYKIIEKRQSVAFWCNPISGHATLYWYQQILGQGPKLLIQFQNNGVVDDSQLPKDRFSAERLKGVDSTLKIQPAKLEDSAVYLCASSLSGDYNEQFFGPGTRLTVL.

This chain links TRBV24-1 with TRBJ2-3; D might be TRBD2 (6 bases). Trimming took off 8 bases at V and 6 bases at J, with 17 bases between the two ends. The CDR3 sequence is 14 residues long. Germline V gives CDR1 KGHDR, CDR2 SFDVKD. CDR3 sequence: CATTSTRDSDTQYF. The CDR3 DNA sequence: TGTGCCACCACTAGCACTAGGGACTCCGATACGCAGTATTTT.

This chain uses TRBV3-1 with TRBJ2-5; D may be TRBD2 (6 bases). Deletions cut 7 bases from V and 2 bases from J, with 11 bases between. The CDR3 is 13 amino acids. CDR1 is LGHDT and CDR2 is YNNKEL in the germline V gene (reference sequence). The CDR3 nucleotides read TGTGCCAGCACCTGGGACTCGCAAGAGACCCAGTACTTC. This sequence encodes CASTWDSQETQYF.

This clonotype was detected only a few times. The J gene is TRBJ2-1, the V gene TRBV7-9, with 8 positions matching TRBD2. The CDR3 is 16 amino acids. The trim removed 4 bases at V and 6 bases at J, leaving 11 bases unmatched. The V gene's germline CDR1 is SEHNR and CDR2 FQNEAQ (reference sequence). CDR3 sequence: CASSWQREIFPNEQFF. CDR3 DNA sequence: TGTGCCAGCAGCTGGCAGCGGGAGATTTTCCCCAATGAGCAGTTCTTC.

The CDR3 reads CATSDDRFHTF. The CDR3 region has the DNA TGTGCCACCAGTGATGACAGGTTCCACACCTTC. The chain is built from TRBV24-1 and TRBJ1-2, with D perhaps TRBD1 (6 bases). The CDR3 has 11 amino acids. Trimming took 3 bases from V and 12 from J, leaving 10 bases between them. Germline CDR1 reads KGHDR; CDR2 reads SFDVKD.

The chain recombines TRBV7-2 with TRBJ2-7; tentatively, D is TRBD2 (6 bases). V was trimmed by 4 bases and J by 2 bases, leaving 15 bases between them. The CDR3 is 15 amino acids. Germline assignment: CDR1 SGHTA and CDR2 FQGNSA. The CDR3 DNA reads as TGTGCCAGCAGCTACCGGGTTAGCGGAACCTACGAGCAGTACTTC. Protein: CASSYRVSGTYEQYF.